The 30 T cell receptor beta chains below all came from one sample that was sequenced in a study of blood T cell repertoires in COVID-19. Measured with immunoSEQ multiplex PCR; TCRdb has only the in-frame clones, and not every one. The table includes 230,000 or so clones, about 90% detected once. The sample was PBMCs or T cells enriched from blood (not recorded which). These TCRs come from a woman between 50 and 59 years old with acute COVID-19.

J is TRBJ2-7 and V is TRBV2; 8 positions agree with TRBD1. Losses at the gene ends were 3 bases for V and 5 bases for J; bases not matched to a gene: 3. The CDR3 is made up of 13 amino acids. Looked up from germline, CDR1 is SNHLY and CDR2 is FYNNEI. This CDR3 reads CASSDGTGNEQYF. Here the CDR3 DNA reads TGTGCCAGCAGTGACGGGACAGGTAACGAGCAGTACTTC.

The chain employs TRBV5-1 and TRBJ2-3; perhaps TRBD2 as D (5 bases). The CDR3 sequence is 14 residues long. The germline CDR1 and CDR2 sequences are SGHRS and YFSETQ. V lost 4 bases and J lost 1, with 10 bases in between. The CDR3 loop is CASSPLEGTDTQYF. The CDR3 region has the DNA TGCGCCAGCAGCCCACTAGAGGGCACAGATACGCAGTATTTT. Full variable domain (remainder filled in from reference TRBV5-1 and TRBJ2-3): KAGVTQTPRYLIKTRGQQVTLSCSPISGHRSVSWYQQTPGQGLQFLFEYFSETQRNKGNFPGRFSGRQFSNSRSEMNVSTLELGDSALYLCASSPLEGTDTQYFGPGTRLTVL.

V gene TRBV19 combines with J gene TRBJ2-7; TRBD2 might be the D (6 bases). The CDR3 runs 12 residues. V shed 5 bases and J shed 5 bases, with 10 bases lying between them. CDR1 and CDR2 from the germline V gene are LNHDA and SQIVND (reference sequence). CDR3: CASSGDSDEQYF. CDR3 bases: TGTGCCAGTAGTGGGGACTCGGACGAGCAGTACTTC.

The rearrangement links TRBV28 to TRBJ1-6; D gene uncertain. The CDR3 has 14 residues. Deletions cut 8 bases from V and 8 bases from J, with 16 bases between. Germline V gives CDR1 MDHEN, CDR2 SYDVKM. The chain's CDR3 is CASLDQWRDSPLHF. The CDR3 DNA sequence: TGTGCCAGCTTGGACCAATGGAGGGATTCACCCCTCCACTTT. The full variable domain, with the rest looked up from reference TRBV28 and TRBJ1-6, is DVKVTQSSRYLVKRTGEKVFLECVQDMDHENMFWYRQDPGLGLRLIYFSYDVKMKEKGDIPEGYSVSREKKERFSLILESASTNQTSMYLCASLDQWRDSPLHFGNGTRLTVT.

The chain recombines TRBV28 with TRBJ1-2; 9 nucleotides agree with TRBD1. Germline CDR1 reads MDHEN; CDR2 reads SYDVKM. There are 14 residues in the CDR3. Trimming at V came to 5 bases and at J to 8 bases, leaving 9 bases not matched to a gene. CDR3 DNA: TGTGCCAGCAGTCACGGGGACAGGGATAGCGGCTACACCTTC. It yields the protein CASSHGDRDSGYTF.

The chain couples TRBV3-1 (or the pseudogene TRBV3-2) to TRBJ2-1; TRBD2 agrees at 10 bases. This CDR3 region has 15 residues. The junction had 8 bases not matched to a gene; V was cut back by 4 bases and J by 8 bases. Per the germline V gene, CDR1 is LGHDT and CDR2 is YNNKEL (reference sequence). The CDR3 bases are TGTGCCAGCAGCCCAAAGCGGGAGGGCCTCGATGAGCAGTTCTTC. This encodes CASSPKREGLDEQFF.

The CDR3 DNA sequence: TGTGCCAGCAGTTTCCGGGACAGGGTGACCCAGTACTTC. It encodes CASSFRDRVTQYF. The chain joins TRBV28 to TRBJ2-5, with 9 bases aligning to TRBD1. V gave up 3 bases and J gave up 7 bases; unmatched junction bases: 3. CDR3 length: 13 residues. Germline V gene data show CDR1 as MDHEN and CDR2 as SYDVKM.

This clone was recorded once. The rearrangement uses TRBV21-1 and TRBJ2-5; the listed D gene, TRBD1, was not tested against the DNA. TRBV21-1 is reported as a pseudogene. The CDR3 length is 15 residues. CDR3 sequence: CASSKAGQCFETQYF. As DNA, the CDR3 is TGTGCCAGCAGCAAAGCGGGGCAGTGTTTTGAGACCCAGTACTTC.

This rearrangement joins TRBV10-3 to TRBJ1-2; D not certain. Germline CDR1 and CDR2: ENHRY and SYGVKD. Between the trimmed V and J ends, which lost 2 bases and 8 bases, there was a span of 21 bases. The CDR3 sequence is 16 residues long. As DNA, the CDR3 is TGTGCCATCAGTGAGGACGGAGGGAGTTACGGTCGGGGCTACACCTTC. Translating it yields CAISEDGGSYGRGYTF.

Only one count was recorded for this clone. The chain combines TRBV28 with TRBJ1-5, with 7 bases matching TRBD1. The CDR3 is made up of 14 amino acids. Losses at the gene ends were 6 bases for V and 3 bases for J; bases not matched to a gene: 5. The germline V gene encodes CDR1 MDHEN and CDR2 SYDVKM. CDR3 sequence reads: CASSLGQVNQPQHF. The CDR3, as DNA: TGTGCCAGCAGCCTCGGACAGGTCAATCAGCCCCAGCATTTT.

This chain uses TRBV28 with TRBJ1-5, with D possibly matching TRBD1 (6 bases). Trimming took 6 bases from V and 6 from J, leaving 12 bases between them. This CDR3 has 13 residues. From germline, CDR1 is MDHEN and CDR2 SYDVKM. The CDR3 region has the DNA TGTGCCAGCAGATCGGGGGGGGCTCAGCCCCAGCATTTT. Its protein is CASRSGGAQPQHF.

The chain combines TRBV7-8 with TRBJ2-7; D remains unclear. Germline CDR1 SGHVS, CDR2 FQNEAQ. This CDR3 is built from 15 residues. V was pared by 5 bases and J by 4 bases, with 18 bases between. This CDR3 is CASSPNRHANYEQYF. The CDR3 coding sequence is TGTGCCAGCAGCCCGAACAGACACGCGAATTACGAGCAGTACTTC.

The chain employs TRBV9 and TRBJ1-2, with D tentatively TRBD1 (5 bases). The V end was cut by 0 bases, the J end by 4 bases, with 10 bases between. Germline loops: CDR1 SGDLS, CDR2 YYNGEE. The CDR3 runs to 14 residues. CDR3 bases: TGTGCCAGCAGCGTAGCTCTGGGGGGCTATGGCTACACCTTC. Its translation is CASSVALGGYGYTF.

This clone was observed a handful of times. V is TRBV12-2 and J is TRBJ2-7; TRBD1, as called in the table, went unchecked against the DNA. TRBV12-2 is an annotated pseudogene. The CDR3 length is 14 residues. The CDR3 protein is CASLRTGGIYEQYF. DNA of the CDR3: TGTGCAAGTCTCAGGACAGGAGGGATCTACGAGCAGTACTTC.

This clone was found a few times. The rearrangement links TRBV6-5 to TRBJ2-7, with 10 bases fitting TRBD2. The length of the CDR3 is 15 residues. With 8 bases clipped from V and 0 bases from J, the junction kept 7 bases outside the gene matches. Per germline, CDR1 MNHEY and CDR2 SVGAGI. Here the CDR3 reads CASGRPSGSSYEQYF. The CDR3 DNA reads as TGTGCCAGCGGGAGACCTAGCGGGAGCTCCTACGAGCAGTACTTC.

The rearrangement joins TRBV5-1 to TRBJ2-3; D gene uncertain. Germline lookup yields CDR1 SGHRS and CDR2 YFSETQ. The CDR3 is 15 amino acids. Trimming stripped 0 bases from V and 2 bases from J, with 10 bases between. CDR3 in amino acids: CASSLGTPVTDTQYF. The CDR3 bases are TGCGCCAGCAGCTTGGGCACACCCGTCACAGATACGCAGTATTTT.

The chain combines TRBV5-1 with TRBJ2-5, with 7 bases lining up with TRBD2. The CDR3 loop spans 14 amino acids. With 3 bases clipped from V and 0 bases from J, the junction kept 2 bases outside the gene matches. Per the germline V gene, CDR1 is SGHRS and CDR2 is YFSETQ. The CDR3 bases are TGCGCCAGCAGCTGGGCGGGGGACCAAGAGACCCAGTACTTC. Translating it yields CASSWAGDQETQYF.

The DNA for the CDR3 is TGTGCCAGCAGGCCACTAGCGGGAGTAGCCGAGCAGTACTTC. Amino acids: CASRPLAGVAEQYF. The chain carries TRBV28 and TRBJ2-7; 11 bases fit TRBD2. The CDR3 loop spans 14 amino acids. Per the germline V gene, CDR1 is MDHEN and CDR2 is SYDVKM. Losses at the gene ends were 6 bases for V and 6 bases for J; bases not matched to a gene: 7.

The chain has TRBV19 and TRBJ2-5, with a weak D call TRBD1 (5 bases). This CDR3 has 12 residues. Germline V gene sequence: CDR1 LNHDA, CDR2 SQIVND (reference sequence). V lost 6 bases to trimming and J lost 7 bases, with 12 bases between them. The CDR3 region is CASRKQGGTQYF. CDR3 nucleotide sequence: TGTGCCAGTAGGAAGCAGGGCGGGACCCAGTACTTC.

This rearrangement joins TRBV5-5 to TRBJ1-5; D unclear. The CDR3 is made up of 12 amino acids. V was shortened by 4 bases and J by 6 bases, with 8 bases between the two germline ends. The germline CDR1 and CDR2 sequences are SGHKS and YYEKEE (reference sequence). CDR3 coding DNA: TGTGCCAGCAGCCCCCTAGGTCAGCCCCAGCATTTT. Protein sequence: CASSPLGQPQHF.

The V gene is TRBV27, the J gene TRBJ2-1; 7 bases agree with TRBD1. The CDR3 spans 15 residues. V dropped 4 bases and J dropped 5; count of bases not matched to a gene: 8. Germline V gene sequence: CDR1 MNHEY, CDR2 SMNVEV (reference sequence). The CDR3, as DNA: TGTGCCAGCAGTTACCACAGGGGATTCCACAATGAGCAGTTCTTC. It codes for CASSYHRGFHNEQFF.

CDR3 nucleotides: TGTGCCAGTAGGGGACAGGGGGTCGTCTATGGCTACACCTTC. Residues: CASRGQGVVYGYTF. This chain joins TRBV19 and TRBJ1-2, with 11 bases aligning to TRBD1. Germline V gives CDR1 LNHDA, CDR2 SQIVND (reference sequence). Losses at the gene ends were 6 bases for V and 4 bases for J; bases not matched to a gene: 4. This CDR3 has 14 residues.

This chain links TRBV4-3 with TRBJ2-1; 10 nucleotides align to TRBD2. Germline-derived CDR1 and CDR2 are LGHNA and YSLEER. Unmatched junction bases numbered 16, after V lost 4 bases and J lost 7 bases. This CDR3 has 18 residues. The CDR3 DNA is TGCGCCAGCAGCCGATCAGGACTAGCGGTTGAGGGGAGAAATGAGCAGTTCTTC. Protein sequence: CASSRSGLAVEGRNEQFF.

The V and J genes are TRBV6-2 or TRBV6-3 and TRBJ2-2, with TRBD1 matching 11 bases. This CDR3 region has 15 residues. The germline CDR1 and CDR2 sequences are MNHEY and SVGEGT. The ends lost 6 bases at V and 10 bases at J; junction bases unmatched: 10. As DNA, the CDR3 is TGTGCCAGCAGCTTAACCGGGACAGGGGGACTGGAGCTGTTTTTT. This gives the protein CASSLTGTGGLELFF.

The chain combines TRBV7-9 with TRBJ2-7, with D possibly being TRBD1 (5 bases). Germline CDR1 SEHNR, CDR2 FQNEAQ (reference sequence). V shed 11 bases and J shed 2 bases, with 13 bases lying between them. This CDR3 is 12 amino acids long. The DNA for the CDR3 is TGTGCCTGCCGACAGAACACCTACGAGCAGTACTTC. Translated, it gives CACRQNTYEQYF.

This chain uses TRBV5-1 with TRBJ1-1; 7 bases are shared with TRBD1. CDR3 length: 15 residues. The V gene end was trimmed by 4 bases and the J gene end by 0 bases; junction bases not matched to a gene: 6. Germline values: CDR1 SGHRS, CDR2 YFSETQ. The DNA for the CDR3 is TGCGCCAGCAGCCAGAGACAGGGAGTGAACACTGAAGCTTTCTTT. Its translation: CASSQRQGVNTEAFF.

Notes on this clone: The sample holds other DNA sequences that translate to the same CDR3. The chain has TRBV3-1 (or the pseudogene TRBV3-2) and TRBJ1-5; 8 bases line up with TRBD1. The length of the CDR3 is 15 residues. Germline V gives CDR1 LGHDT, CDR2 YNNKEL (reference sequence). With V trimmed by 1 base and J by 6 bases, 5 bases remained unmatched. CDR3: CASSQGGQGGQPQHF. The CDR3 coding sequence is TGTGCCAGCAGCCAAGGAGGACAGGGTGGTCAGCCCCAGCATTTT.

The J gene is TRBJ1-5, the V gene TRBV9; a possible D gene is TRBD1 (5 bases). V gave up 3 bases and J gave up 6 bases, with 13 bases separating them. The CDR3 has 14 amino acids. The germline CDR1 and CDR2 sequences are SGDLS and YYNGEE. CDR3 protein: CASSEGHGLQPQHF. The CDR3, as DNA: TGTGCCAGCAGCGAAGGACACGGCCTTCAGCCCCAGCATTTT.

The chain combines TRBV7-3 with TRBJ2-1; 10 positions agree with TRBD1. CDR1 and CDR2 from the germline V gene are SGHTA and FQGTGA. The V gene end was trimmed by 1 base and the J gene end by 1 base; junction bases not matched to a gene: 1. This CDR3 spans 16 amino acids. CDR3 region: CASSLRDRGSYNEQFF. DNA of the CDR3: TGTGCCAGCAGCTTAAGGGACAGGGGTTCCTACAATGAGCAGTTCTTC.

The V call is TRBV6-5, the J call TRBJ1-4; no firm D call. CDR3 length: 14 residues. From germline, CDR1 is MNHEY and CDR2 SVGAGI. Trimming stripped 8 bases from V and 4 bases from J, with 14 bases between. Here the CDR3 reads CASPLLEFNEKLFF. DNA for the CDR3: TGTGCCAGCCCTCTATTGGAGTTTAATGAAAAACTGTTTTTT.